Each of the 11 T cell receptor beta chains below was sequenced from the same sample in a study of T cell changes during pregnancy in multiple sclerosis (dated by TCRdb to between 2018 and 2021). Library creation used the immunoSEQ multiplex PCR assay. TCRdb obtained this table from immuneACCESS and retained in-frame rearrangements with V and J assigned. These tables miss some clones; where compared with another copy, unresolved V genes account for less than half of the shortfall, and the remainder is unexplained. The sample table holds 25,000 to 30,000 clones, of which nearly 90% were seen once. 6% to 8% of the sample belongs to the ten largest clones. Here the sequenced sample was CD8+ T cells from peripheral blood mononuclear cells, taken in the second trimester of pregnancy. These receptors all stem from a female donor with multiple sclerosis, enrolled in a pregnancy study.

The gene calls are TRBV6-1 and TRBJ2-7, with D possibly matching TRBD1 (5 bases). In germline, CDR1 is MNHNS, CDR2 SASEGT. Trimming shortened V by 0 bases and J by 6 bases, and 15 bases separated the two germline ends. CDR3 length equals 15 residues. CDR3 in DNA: TGTGCCAGCAGTGAAGCGCTAGGGGCTGACGGCGAGCAGTACTTC. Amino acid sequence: CASSEALGADGEQYF.

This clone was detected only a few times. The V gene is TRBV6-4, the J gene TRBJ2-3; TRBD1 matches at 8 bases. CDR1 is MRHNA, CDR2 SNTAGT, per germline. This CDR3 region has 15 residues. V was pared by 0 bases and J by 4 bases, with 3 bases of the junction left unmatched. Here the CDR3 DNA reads TGTGCCAGCAGTGACTCCGCAGGGGGCGCAGATACGCAGTATTTT. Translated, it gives CASSDSAGGADTQYF.

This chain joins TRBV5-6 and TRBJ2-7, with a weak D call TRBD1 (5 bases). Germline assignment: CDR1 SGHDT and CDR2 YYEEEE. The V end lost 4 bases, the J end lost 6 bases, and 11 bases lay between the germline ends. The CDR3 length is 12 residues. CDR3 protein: CASSEGVLEQYF. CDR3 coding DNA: TGTGCCAGCAGCGAAGGGGTCCTCGAGCAGTACTTC. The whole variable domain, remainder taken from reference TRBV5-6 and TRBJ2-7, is DAGVTQSPTHLIKTRGQQVTLRCSPKSGHDTVSWYQQALGQGPQFIFQYYEEEERQRGNFPDRFSGHQFPNYSSELNVNALLLGDSALYLCASSEGVLEQYFGPGTRLTVT.

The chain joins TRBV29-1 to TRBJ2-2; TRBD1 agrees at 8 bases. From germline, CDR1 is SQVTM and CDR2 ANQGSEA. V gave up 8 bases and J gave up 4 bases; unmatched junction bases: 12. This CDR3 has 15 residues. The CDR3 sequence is CSSSPQGAGTGELFF. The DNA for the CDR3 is TGCAGCTCGAGTCCCCAGGGGGCGGGCACCGGGGAGCTGTTTTTT.

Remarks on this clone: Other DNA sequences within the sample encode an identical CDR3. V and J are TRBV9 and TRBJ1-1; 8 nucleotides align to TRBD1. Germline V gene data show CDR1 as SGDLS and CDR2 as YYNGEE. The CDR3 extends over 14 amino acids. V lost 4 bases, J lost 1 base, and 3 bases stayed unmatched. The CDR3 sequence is CASSPGTGNTEAFF. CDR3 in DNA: TGTGCCAGCAGCCCAGGGACAGGGAACACTGAAGCTTTCTTT.

In DNA, the CDR3 is TGTGCCTGGAGGTGGACAGGGGCCACTGAAGCTTTCTTT. Protein product: CAWRWTGATEAFF. V and J are TRBV30 and TRBJ1-1; TRBD1 matches 9 bases. Trimming took 3 bases from V and 4 from J; bases not matched to a gene: 3. CDR3 length: 13 amino acids. Looked up from germline, CDR1 is GTSNPN and CDR2 is SVGIG (reference sequence).

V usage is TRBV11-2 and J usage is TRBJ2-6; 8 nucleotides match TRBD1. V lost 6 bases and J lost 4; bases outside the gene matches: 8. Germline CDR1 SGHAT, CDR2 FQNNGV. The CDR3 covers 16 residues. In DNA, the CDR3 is TGTGCCAGCAGTTCCGGACAGGGATCAGGGGCCAACGTCCTGACTTTC. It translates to CASSSGQGSGANVLTF. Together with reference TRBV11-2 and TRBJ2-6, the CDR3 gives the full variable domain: EAGVAQSPRYKIIEKRQSVAFWCNPISGHATLYWYQQILGQGPKLLIQFQNNGVVDDSQLPKDRFSAERLKGVDSTLKIQPAKLEDSAVYLCASSSGQGSGANVLTFGAGSRLTVL.

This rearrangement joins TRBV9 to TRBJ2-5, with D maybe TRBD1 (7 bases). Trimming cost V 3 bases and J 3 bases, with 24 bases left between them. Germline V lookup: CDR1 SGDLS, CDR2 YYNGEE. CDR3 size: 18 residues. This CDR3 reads CASSGGTEGELFEETQYF. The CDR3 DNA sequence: TGTGCCAGCAGCGGCGGGACAGAAGGGGAGCTATTTGAAGAGACCCAGTACTTC.

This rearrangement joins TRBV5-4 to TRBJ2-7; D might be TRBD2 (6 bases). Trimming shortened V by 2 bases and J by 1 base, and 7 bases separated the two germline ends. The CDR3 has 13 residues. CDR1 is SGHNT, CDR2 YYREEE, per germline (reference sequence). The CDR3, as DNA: TGTGCCAGCAGCTTCGGGGGTTCCTACGAGCAGTACTTC. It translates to CASSFGGSYEQYF.

The CDR3: CASSENGGTEAFF. The DNA of the CDR3 is TGTGCCAGCAGTGAGAACGGGGGCACTGAAGCTTTCTTT. V usage is TRBV2 and J usage is TRBJ1-1; tentatively, D is TRBD1 (5 bases). From germline, CDR1 is SNHLY and CDR2 FYNNEI. The CDR3 extends over 13 amino acids. With 3 bases removed from V and 4 bases from J, the gap between germline ends came to 9 bases.

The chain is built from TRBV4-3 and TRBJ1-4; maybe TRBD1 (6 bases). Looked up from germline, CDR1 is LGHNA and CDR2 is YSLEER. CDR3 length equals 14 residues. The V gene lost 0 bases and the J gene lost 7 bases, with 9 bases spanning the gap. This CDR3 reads CASSQDWDTEKLFF. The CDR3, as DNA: TGCGCCAGCAGCCAAGATTGGGACACTGAAAAACTGTTTTTT.